These 24 T cell receptor beta chains share one sample of origin, sequenced in a study of T cells after yellow fever vaccination. TCRdb re-analysed the 5' RACE reads in MiXCR, keeping a single row per CDR3 protein. Of about 340,000 distinct CDR3 sequences listed, 4% are singletons. Sample: PBMCs, taken 5 days after the yellow fever booster vaccination. The receptors shown here come from a man aged 18-30 years who received the YFV17D yellow fever vaccine.

This clonotype was observed a handful of times. J is TRBJ2-7 and V is TRBV29-1, with D possibly TRBD1 on 6 matching bases. Germline lookup yields CDR1 SQVTM and CDR2 ANQGSEA. The CDR3 runs 11 residues. Trimming pared 7 bases from V and 7 bases from J, leaving 14 bases between. The DNA for the CDR3 is TGCAGCGCTTTTACAGGGTCTGAGCAGTACGTC. It is translated as CSAFTGSEQYV.

This clonotype has more than one count but fewer than ten. V usage is TRBV7-2 and J usage is TRBJ1-3; D remains unclear. V shed 3 bases and J shed 1 base, with 10 bases lying between them. The CDR3 covers 15 residues. Looked up from germline, CDR1 is SGHTA and CDR2 is FQGNSA. The CDR3: CASSFQSISGNTIYF. The CDR3 coding sequence is TGTGCCAGCAGCTTCCAGTCGATTTCTGGAAACACCATATATTTT.

This clonotype was detected many times. V usage is TRBV29-1 and J usage is TRBJ1-2; the D is unclear. The CDR3 covers 11 residues. The germline gives CDR1 SQVTM, CDR2 ANQGSEA. The V gene lost 2 bases and the J gene lost 6 bases, with 7 bases spanning the gap. CDR3 sequence: CSVETWDGYTF. The CDR3 nucleotides are TGCAGCGTTGAAACCTGGGATGGCTACACCTTC.

In its sample, this clonotype was seen many times. The chain has TRBV20-1 and TRBJ2-7; TRBD1 agrees at 7 bases. The length of the CDR3 is 14 residues. Germline values: CDR1 DFQATT, CDR2 SNEGSKA (reference sequence). V dropped 0 bases and J dropped 4; count of bases not matched to a gene: 6. CDR3 sequence: CSARDRGQLYEQYF. CDR3 DNA: TGCAGTGCTAGAGATCGGGGACAGCTATACGAGCAGTACTTC.

The chain is built from TRBV4-2 and TRBJ2-4; 8 bases match TRBD2. V was clipped by 0 bases and J by 7 bases; unmatched bases: 5. In germline, CDR1 is LGHNA, CDR2 YNFKEQ. CDR3 length: 15 amino acids. For the CDR3, the DNA is TGTGCCAGCAGCCAAGATAGCGGGGTGCGGAACATTCAGTACTTC. This encodes CASSQDSGVRNIQYF.

This clonotype appeared many times. The V gene is TRBV20-1, the J gene TRBJ1-3; a possible D gene is TRBD1 (5 bases). Trimming left V 6 bases short and J 2 bases short, with 11 bases between. This CDR3 region has 13 residues. The germline gives CDR1 DFQATT, CDR2 SNEGSKA (reference sequence). Here the CDR3 reads CSAHTGAGNTIYF. The DNA for the CDR3 is TGCAGTGCCCATACGGGGGCTGGAAACACCATATATTTT.

In this sample, this clonotype turned up many times. V is TRBV10-3 and J is TRBJ2-2; D gene ambiguous. This CDR3 has 15 residues. CDR1 is ENHRY, CDR2 SYGVKD, per germline. Deletions cut 0 bases from V and 0 bases from J, with 5 bases between. The CDR3 bases are TGTGCCATCAGTGAGTCAGGGACGAACACCGGGGAGCTGTTTTTT. It yields the protein CAISESGTNTGELFF.

This clonotype has at least ten counts. The chain joins TRBV5-1 to TRBJ1-5; 7 bases line up with TRBD1. Germline loops: CDR1 SGHRS, CDR2 YFSETQ. Trimming at V came to 1 base and at J to 6 bases, leaving 7 bases not matched to a gene. The CDR3 extends over 15 amino acids. CDR3 nucleotides: TGCGCCAGCAGCTTGATGGCAGGGGGAGGTCAGCCCCAGCATTTT. Residues: CASSLMAGGGQPQHF.

This clonotype was detected ten times or more. The chain carries TRBV5-1 and TRBJ2-1; TRBD1 matches 8 bases. The V gene end was trimmed by 0 bases and the J gene end by 9 bases; junction bases not matched to a gene: 2. This CDR3 spans 13 amino acids. Germline V lookup: CDR1 SGHRS, CDR2 YFSETQ. The CDR3 DNA reads as TGCGCCAGCAGCTTGGAACAGGGGGGTGAGCAGTTCTTC. It translates to CASSLEQGGEQFF.

The rearrangement uses TRBV7-2 and TRBJ2-1; TRBD1 matches at 7 bases. The CDR3 has 16 residues. Trimming cost V 2 bases and J 1 base; bases outside gene matches: 5. Germline V gene data show CDR1 as SGHTA and CDR2 as FQGNSA. CDR3 DNA: TGTGCCAGCAGCTTATCAGGACAGGTTTCCTACAATGAGCAGTTCTTC. Encoded protein: CASSLSGQVSYNEQFF.

This clonotype was found a few times. The chain recombines TRBV5-4 with TRBJ2-5; no firm D call. Germline CDR1 SGHNT, CDR2 YYREEE (reference sequence). The germline V and J ends were trimmed by 0 bases and 6 bases, with 6 bases remaining between them. This CDR3 spans 12 amino acids. The CDR3 sequence: CASSLDSQTQYF. In nucleotides, the CDR3 is TGTGCCAGCAGCTTGGACTCGCAGACCCAGTACTTC.

V is TRBV3-1 and J is TRBJ1-1, with TRBD1 matching over 7 bases. Trimming at V came to 4 bases and at J to 7 bases, leaving 12 bases not matched to a gene. The CDR3 is made up of 15 amino acids. Looked up from germline, CDR1 is LGHDT and CDR2 is YNNKEL (reference sequence). The CDR3 region has the DNA TGTGCCAGCAGCCCAGGGGCAGGGGGAGACATTGAAGCTTTCTTT. Residues: CASSPGAGGDIEAFF.

At least ten counts were recorded for this clonotype. The rearrangement joins TRBV7-2 to TRBJ1-5; the D is unclear. The CDR3 is 15 amino acids. CDR1 and CDR2 from the germline V gene are SGHTA and FQGNSA. Trimming removed 1 base from V and 5 bases from J, with 12 bases in between. CDR3 region: CASSLDNGVYQPQHF. CDR3 DNA: TGTGCCAGCAGCTTAGATAACGGTGTATATCAGCCCCAGCATTTT.

This rearrangement joins TRBV4-3 to TRBJ1-4; D gene uncertain. The CDR3 totals 15 residues. Trimming shortened V by 3 bases and J by 4 bases, and 12 bases separated the two germline ends. In germline, CDR1 is LGHNA, CDR2 YSLEER. In DNA, the CDR3 is TGCGCCAGCAGCCACGGGTTAGGGTTTAATGAAAAACTGTTTTTT. Translating gives CASSHGLGFNEKLFF.

The V and J genes are TRBV7-9 and TRBJ2-7; 7 nucleotides agree with TRBD1. The CDR3 extends over 16 amino acids. Per the germline V gene, CDR1 is SEHNR and CDR2 is FQNEAQ (reference sequence). V gave up 6 bases and J gave up 5 bases; unmatched junction bases: 16. The CDR3, as DNA: TGTGCCAGCAGGCCCACGACAGGGAAAAGAGCGCACGAGCAGTACTTC. Its translation is CASRPTTGKRAHEQYF.

In this sample, this clonotype turned up many times. The V and J genes are TRBV5-5 and TRBJ2-7; D uncertain. The ends were cut back, 4 bases at V and 2 bases at J, with 10 bases in the middle. The germline gives CDR1 SGHKS, CDR2 YYEKEE (reference sequence). The CDR3 runs 13 residues. CDR3 sequence: CASSPGVTYEQYF. CDR3 DNA: TGTGCCAGCAGCCCCGGTGTTACCTACGAGCAGTACTTC.

With respect to this clonotype: A much larger clonotype is one base distant, so this may be a read error. The V gene is TRBV9, the J gene TRBJ2-4, with 10 bases matching TRBD1. Germline assignment: CDR1 SGDLS and CDR2 YYNGEE. The CDR3 is 15 residues long. The DNA for the CDR3 is TGTGACAGCAGCGTAGGGGAGGGGACAGGGGACATTCAGTACTTC. Translated: CDSSVGEGTGDIQYF.

This clonotype was seen repeatedly, ten times or more. The rearrangement uses TRBV7-6 and TRBJ1-2; tentative D call: TRBD1 (6 bases). The CDR3 is 14 amino acids. The V end lost 2 bases, the J end lost 5 bases, and 12 bases lay between the germline ends. The germline CDR1 and CDR2 sequences are SGHVS and FNYEAQ. CDR3 in amino acids: CASSLSSGQYGYTF. The CDR3 DNA follows: TGTGCCAGCAGCTTAAGTAGTGGACAGTATGGCTACACCTTC.

This clonotype was observed a few times. The V gene is TRBV7-2, the J gene TRBJ2-2; tentative D call: TRBD2 (5 bases). V shed 5 bases and J shed 4 bases, with 8 bases lying between them. Germline V CDR1 and CDR2: SGHTA, FQGNSA. The CDR3 runs 13 residues. The CDR3 spells CASSQGLTGELFF. CDR3 DNA: TGTGCCAGCAGCCAAGGACTCACCGGGGAGCTGTTTTTT.

The chain is built from TRBV30 and TRBJ2-7, with TRBD2 matching over 7 bases. The junction had 6 bases not matched to a gene; V was cut back by 2 bases and J by 2 bases. This CDR3 contains 14 residues. CDR1 and CDR2 (germline): GTSNPN, SVGIG (reference sequence). DNA of the CDR3: TGTGCCTGGAGTTATCGGGGGGACGCCTACGAGCAGTACTTC. Its protein product is CAWSYRGDAYEQYF.

The CDR3 bases are TGTGCCAGTAGTGGGGTCTACACCGGGGAGCTGTTTTTT. It translates to CASSGVYTGELFF. J is TRBJ2-2 and V is TRBV19; D is unresolved. From germline, CDR1 is LNHDA and CDR2 SQIVND (reference sequence). The CDR3 contains 13 residues. The V end was cut by 5 bases, the J end by 3 bases, with 7 bases between. Supplemented by reference TRBV19 and TRBJ2-2, the full variable domain reads DGGITQSPKYLFRKEGQNVTLSCEQNLNHDAMYWYRQDPGQGLRLIYYSQIVNDFQKGDIAEGYSVSREKKESFPLTVTSAQKNPTAFYLCASSGVYTGELFFGEGSRLTVL.

The chain has TRBV10-1 and TRBJ2-2; maybe TRBD2 (5 bases). The CDR3 spans 18 residues. Germline V gene lookup returns CDR1 WNHNN and CDR2 SYGVQD (reference sequence). The germline V and J ends were trimmed by 2 bases and 2 bases, with 18 bases remaining between them. The CDR3 DNA reads as TGCGCCAGCAGTGAGCTCCCCGGGGTGGGCGCCAACACCGGGGAGCTGTTTTTT. Encoded protein: CASSELPGVGANTGELFF.

This clonotype was seen at least ten times. This chain connects TRBV5-1 to TRBJ2-1; weak D call: TRBD1 (5 bases). V was cut by 0 bases and J by 4 bases, with 11 bases left in between. CDR1 is SGHRS, CDR2 YFSETQ, per germline. The CDR3 length is 15 residues. The CDR3 region has the DNA TGCGCCAGCAGCTTGGATGGGGCGCAGTACAATGAGCAGTTCTTC. Residues: CASSLDGAQYNEQFF. The whole variable domain, filled in from reference TRBV5-1 and TRBJ2-1, reads KAGVTQTPRYLIKTRGQQVTLSCSPISGHRSVSWYQQTPGQGLQFLFEYFSETQRNKGNFPGRFSGRQFSNSRSEMNVSTLELGDSALYLCASSLDGAQYNEQFFGPGTRLTVL.

The CDR3 coding sequence is TGTGCCTGGAGTGTTCCTGGCAAGACCCAGTACTTC. Translated: CAWSVPGKTQYF. The V and J genes are TRBV30 and TRBJ2-5; D is uncertain. CDR1 and CDR2 (germline): GTSNPN, SVGIG (reference sequence). This CDR3 contains 12 residues. The germline V and J ends were trimmed by 0 bases and 6 bases, with 8 bases remaining between them.